A single T cell receptor (beta chain) is shown here with its context. Antigen specificity is unknown. Produced via immunoSEQ multiplex PCR; TCRdb's table is partial and in-frame only. The data contain some 660,000 clones, around three quarters of them singletons. This CDR3 contains 16 residues. J lost 4 bases, V lost 2 bases, and 9 bases had no gene match. CDR1 and CDR2 (germline): SEHNR, FQNEAQ (reference sequence). The sample is drawn from a study of shared clonotypes between healthy human individuals. Notes on the study in general: The study found about 4.6% of naive CD4 clonotypes shared across four donors.

The clonotype comes from a woman in her twenties or thirties in good health. The chain combines TRBV7-9 with TRBJ2-7; 9 bases match TRBD1. Material for sequencing was memory CD4+ T cells sorted from blood. Subset meaning: CD45RA-negative fraction. Written as DNA, the CDR3 is TGTGCCAGCAGCTTATTTGTGGGACAGGGTTTTTACGAGCAGTACTTC. It translates to CASSLFVGQGFYEQYF.